What follows are 21 T cell receptor beta chains derived from one specimen sequenced in a study of OX40 agonist ivuxolimab in advanced cancers. Clones were sequenced by immunoSEQ multiplex PCR, and TCRdb holds only the in-frame ones, with some missing. This sample yields approximately 98,000 clones, of which less than 85% are seen a single time; 5.5% belongs to the top ten. Sequences were derived from CD4+ or CD8+ T cells sorted from blood, sampled in a trial of the OX40 agonist ivuxolimab. All receptors come from an adult with an advanced solid tumor such as melanoma, head and neck, liver or kidney cancer.

The chain carries TRBV7-6 and TRBJ2-3; TRBD1 might be the D (5 bases). Per the germline V gene, CDR1 is SGHVS and CDR2 is FNYEAQ. This CDR3 has 15 residues. Trimming took off 0 bases at V and 4 bases at J, with 11 bases between the two ends. The CDR3 coding sequence is TGTGCCAGCAGCTTAGCGCAGGGTATGGCAGATACGCAGTATTTT. It encodes CASSLAQGMADTQYF. Supplemented by reference TRBV7-6 and TRBJ2-3, the full variable domain reads GAGVSQSPRYKVTKRGQDVALRCDPISGHVSLYWYRQALGQGPEFLTYFNYEAQQDKSGLPNDRFSAERPEGSISTLTIQRTEQRDSAMYRCASSLAQGMADTQYFGPGTRLTVL.

The chain uses TRBV4-2 and TRBJ2-4; D is undetermined. The CDR3 loop spans 15 amino acids. The V end lost 1 base, the J end lost 1 base, and 8 bases lay between the germline ends. Germline CDR1 reads LGHNA; CDR2 reads YNFKEQ. CDR3 in DNA: TGTGCCAGCAGCCAAGGGGTGTCGGCCAAAAACATTCAGTACTTC. The encoded protein is CASSQGVSAKNIQYF.

This chain joins TRBV30 and TRBJ1-2, with unresolved D. The CDR3 spans 12 residues. Germline CDR1 GTSNPN, CDR2 SVGIG (reference sequence). Trimming shortened V by 4 bases and J by 5 bases, and 11 bases separated the two germline ends. CDR3 in amino acids: CAWTRTDYGYTF. The CDR3 coding sequence is TGTGCCTGGACCCGGACTGATTATGGCTACACCTTC.

J is TRBJ2-1 and V is TRBV7-6, with TRBD1 identical over 7 bases. Germline V CDR1 and CDR2: SGHVS, FNYEAQ. This CDR3 is 13 amino acids long. V gave up 4 bases and J gave up 7 bases; unmatched junction bases: 4. CDR3 region: CASSSTGWNEQFF. The CDR3 coding sequence is TGTGCCAGCAGCTCGACAGGGTGGAATGAGCAGTTCTTC.

V is TRBV19 and J is TRBJ1-1; a possible D gene is TRBD1 (5 bases). CDR3 size: 14 residues. CDR1 is LNHDA and CDR2 is SQIVND in the germline V gene (reference sequence). V lost 6 bases and J lost 1, with 12 bases in between. The CDR3 DNA follows: TGTGCCAGTAGCCTCGACAGCACGAACACTGAAGCTTTCTTT. Translated: CASSLDSTNTEAFF.

The chain combines TRBV5-4 with TRBJ1-6; D is uncertain. V lost 4 bases and J 1 base, leaving 9 bases between the germline ends. The CDR3 is 15 amino acids. Germline CDR1 SGHNT, CDR2 YYREEE (reference sequence). CDR3 protein: CASSPILSYNSPLHF. The CDR3 DNA reads as TGTGCCAGCAGCCCCATCCTATCCTATAATTCACCCCTCCACTTT.

This clone has only one observation. The chain combines TRBV6-6 with TRBJ1-4; 8 nucleotides align to TRBD1. The trim removed 8 bases at V and 7 bases at J, leaving 3 bases unmatched. The CDR3 length is 12 residues. Germline V gives CDR1 MNHNY, CDR2 SVGAGI (reference sequence). The CDR3 sequence is CASWTGSEKLFF. As DNA, the CDR3 is TGTGCCAGCTGGACAGGGAGTGAAAAACTGTTTTTT.

The chain uses TRBV27 and TRBJ2-3; D gene uncertain. CDR3 length equals 18 residues. CDR1 is MNHEY and CDR2 is SMNVEV in the germline V gene (reference sequence). The germline V and J ends were trimmed by 4 bases and 0 bases, with 20 bases remaining between them. The CDR3 loop reads CASSSILKLGSSTDTQYF. CDR3 bases: TGTGCCAGCAGTTCGATACTTAAGCTAGGGTCTAGCACAGATACGCAGTATTTT.

The chain carries TRBV6-1 and TRBJ2-7; the match to TRBD2 covers 12 bases. The germline gives CDR1 MNHNS, CDR2 SASEGT. There are 17 residues in the CDR3. V was pared by 0 bases and J by 4 bases, with 7 bases of the junction left unmatched. The CDR3 nucleotides read TGTGCCAGCAGTGAAGCGATAGGACTAGCGGGAAAATACGAGCAGTACTTC. Encoded protein: CASSEAIGLAGKYEQYF.

This chain connects TRBV29-1 to TRBJ1-4; 7 positions match TRBD1. Germline CDR1 SQVTM, CDR2 ANQGSEA. V shed 4 bases and J 11 bases; nucleotides not matched to a gene: 22. The CDR3 contains 17 residues. In DNA, the CDR3 is TGCAGCGTTGGGGACGGGACAGTATCTTTTGAAACGAGGAAACTGTTTTTT. This codes for CSVGDGTVSFETRKLFF.

The chain carries TRBV19 and TRBJ1-5, with TRBD1 identical over 7 bases. V lost 10 bases, J lost 6 bases, and 12 bases stayed unmatched. The CDR3 runs to 14 residues. Germline loops: CDR1 LNHDA, CDR2 SQIVND (reference sequence). The CDR3 spells CATALVQGSQPQHF. The DNA of the CDR3 is TGTGCCACCGCCCTGGTACAGGGGAGTCAGCCCCAGCATTTT. Full variable domain (missing parts from reference TRBV19 and TRBJ1-5): DGGITQSPKYLFRKEGQNVTLSCEQNLNHDAMYWYRQDPGQGLRLIYYSQIVNDFQKGDIAEGYSVSREKKESFPLTVTSAQKNPTAFYLCATALVQGSQPQHFGDGTRLSIL.

J is TRBJ2-2 and V is TRBV27; possibly TRBD2 for D (5 bases). The CDR3 has 15 residues. CDR1 is MNHEY, CDR2 SMNVEV, per germline (reference sequence). The V gene lost 3 bases and the J gene lost 4 bases, with 12 bases spanning the gap. The CDR3 reads CASSFRGPGTGELFF. DNA for the CDR3: TGTGCCAGCAGTTTTAGAGGGCCGGGCACCGGGGAGCTGTTTTTT.

The rearrangement uses TRBV19 and TRBJ1-4, with D possibly TRBD1 on 5 matching bases. The germline V and J ends were trimmed by 5 bases and 0 bases, with 10 bases remaining between them. The germline gives CDR1 LNHDA, CDR2 SQIVND (reference sequence). The CDR3 runs 15 residues. The CDR3 DNA sequence: TGTGCCAGTAGTGCCGAGACAGCAACTAATGAAAAACTGTTTTTT. The encoded protein is CASSAETATNEKLFF. The full variable domain, rest sourced from reference TRBV19 and TRBJ1-4, is DGGITQSPKYLFRKEGQNVTLSCEQNLNHDAMYWYRQDPGQGLRLIYYSQIVNDFQKGDIAEGYSVSREKKESFPLTVTSAQKNPTAFYLCASSAETATNEKLFFGSGTQLSVL.

This clone was seen a few times. J is TRBJ1-6 and V is TRBV6-6; D not certain. The CDR3 consists of 11 residues. The germline V gene encodes CDR1 MNHNY and CDR2 SVGAGI (reference sequence). V lost 6 bases, J lost 7 bases, and 4 bases lay in between. The CDR3 DNA follows: TGTGCCAGCAGGGAAAATTCACCCCTCCACTTT. As protein: CASRENSPLHF.

The chain uses TRBV7-9 and TRBJ2-1, with 13 bases that match TRBD2. The CDR3 sequence is 15 residues long. V shed 4 bases and J 7 bases; nucleotides not matched to a gene: 4. Germline V gives CDR1 SEHNR, CDR2 FQNEAQ (reference sequence). In DNA, the CDR3 is TGTGCCAGCAGCTACGGACTAGCGGGAGTGAATGAGCAGTTCTTC. It encodes CASSYGLAGVNEQFF.

The V call is TRBV5-4, the J call TRBJ1-1, with a tentative D call TRBD1 (5 bases). Germline V gene data show CDR1 as SGHNT and CDR2 as YYREEE (reference sequence). With 0 bases removed from V and 3 bases from J, the gap between germline ends came to 9 bases. This CDR3 is built from 14 residues. Here the CDR3 DNA reads TGTGCCAGCAGCTTGGCCTGGGGCGACACTGAAGCTTTCTTT. Its translation is CASSLAWGDTEAFF.

The chain links TRBV7-2 to TRBJ1-1; D gene unclear. The germline gives CDR1 SGHTA, CDR2 FQGNSA. The CDR3 runs to 12 residues. V was trimmed by 4 bases and J by 6 bases, leaving 9 bases between them. Here the CDR3 DNA reads TGTGCCAGCAGCTACGGACGGGCTGAAGCTTTCTTT. Protein sequence: CASSYGRAEAFF.

The V gene is TRBV23-1, the J gene TRBJ2-7; D tentatively fits TRBD1 or TRBD2 (5 bases each). TRBV23-1 is an ORF; its function is uncertain. V was pared by 0 bases and J by 1 base, with 13 bases between. The CDR3 sequence is 16 residues long. CDR3 DNA: TGCGCCAGCAGTCAATCCCGCAGGGACCTGTCCTACGAGCAGTACTTC. This encodes CASSQSRRDLSYEQYF.

The chain links TRBV12-5 to TRBJ1-1, with no clear D. Germline V lookup: CDR1 LGHNT, CDR2 FRNRAP. CDR3 length equals 11 residues. V was shortened by 3 bases and J by 8 bases, with 7 bases between the two germline ends. The CDR3 loop reads CASGLGAEAFF. In nucleotides, the CDR3 is TGTGCTAGTGGTTTAGGAGCCGAAGCTTTCTTT. The complete variable domain, with remaining parts taken from reference TRBV12-5 and TRBJ1-1, reads DARVTQTPRHKVTEMGQEVTMRCQPILGHNTVFWYRQTMMQGLELLAYFRNRAPLDDSGMPKDRFSAEMPDATLATLKIQPSEPRDSAVYFCASGLGAEAFFGQGTRLTVV.

V is TRBV29-1 and J is TRBJ2-7; possibly TRBD1 for D (6 bases). The V end lost 5 bases, the J end lost 4 bases, and 12 bases lay between the germline ends. The CDR3 runs to 12 residues. From germline, CDR1 is SQVTM and CDR2 ANQGSEA. This CDR3 reads CSVQSGVYEQYF. The CDR3 DNA reads as TGCAGCGTTCAATCAGGGGTGTACGAGCAGTACTTC.

This chain uses TRBV27 with TRBJ1-1; the match to TRBD1 covers 8 bases. Germline loops: CDR1 MNHEY, CDR2 SMNVEV (reference sequence). V lost 5 bases, J lost 1 base, and 3 bases stayed unmatched. The CDR3 loop spans 14 amino acids. The CDR3 spells CASSPGQANTEAFF. The CDR3 DNA follows: TGTGCCAGCAGTCCGGGACAGGCGAACACTGAAGCTTTCTTT.